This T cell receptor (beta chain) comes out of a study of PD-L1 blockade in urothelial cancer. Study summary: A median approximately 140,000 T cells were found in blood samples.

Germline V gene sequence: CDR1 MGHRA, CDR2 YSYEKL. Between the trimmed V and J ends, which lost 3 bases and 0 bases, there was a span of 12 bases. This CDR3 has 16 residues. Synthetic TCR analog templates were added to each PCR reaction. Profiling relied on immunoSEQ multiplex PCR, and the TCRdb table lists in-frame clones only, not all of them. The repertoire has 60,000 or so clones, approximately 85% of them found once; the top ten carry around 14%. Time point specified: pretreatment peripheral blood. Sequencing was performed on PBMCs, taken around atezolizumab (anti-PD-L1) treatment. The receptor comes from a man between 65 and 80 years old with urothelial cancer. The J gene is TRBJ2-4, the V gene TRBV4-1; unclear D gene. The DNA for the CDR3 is TGCGCCAGCAGCCATCCCTCTAATTTAGCCAAAAACATTCAGTACTTC. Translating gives CASSHPSNLAKNIQYF.